This entry lists 13 T cell receptor beta chains sequenced from one sample in a study of early T cells in non-severe SARS-CoV-2 infection. MiXCR was run by TCRdb on the 5' RACE reads, yielding one entry per CDR3 protein. The sample lists tens of thousands of distinct CDR3 sequences; 9% to 10% were seen once. What was sequenced was whole blood. All receptors come from an adult who was a healthcare worker with PCR-confirmed SARS-CoV-2 infection or an uninfected control (not recorded which).

In this sample, this clonotype turned up once. V usage is TRBV6-2 or TRBV6-3 and J usage is TRBJ2-3, with D perhaps matching TRBD2 (5 bases). This CDR3 region has 14 residues. Germline CDR1 MNHEY, CDR2 SVGEGT. V shed 6 bases and J shed 2 bases, with 12 bases lying between them. CDR3 bases: TGTGCCAGCAGCAAGGACTCGCCCACAGATACGCAGTATTTT. As protein: CASSKDSPTDTQYF.

This chain joins TRBV12-3 or TRBV12-4 and TRBJ2-1, with TRBD1 identical over 7 bases. V shed 6 bases and J 1 base; nucleotides not matched to a gene: 9. CDR3 length equals 16 residues. CDR3 residues: CASRYGTEFSYNEQFF. The CDR3 bases are TGTGCCAGCAGGTACGGGACAGAGTTTTCCTACAATGAGCAGTTCTTC.

The table lists this clonotype with many counts. The rearrangement joins TRBV20-1 to TRBJ1-2; D is unclear. Germline CDR1 DFQATT, CDR2 SNEGSKA (reference sequence). The CDR3 runs to 14 residues. V lost 0 bases and J lost 5, with 13 bases in between. The CDR3 DNA reads as TGCAGTGCTAGAGACCCTGATGATTGGTATGGCTACACCTTC. It codes for CSARDPDDWYGYTF.

This clonotype was seen at least ten times. The chain couples TRBV28 to TRBJ2-7; tentative D call: TRBD2 (6 bases). The CDR3 covers 17 residues. Trimming removed 7 bases from V and 2 bases from J, with 24 bases in between. CDR1 is MDHEN and CDR2 is SYDVKM in the germline V gene. Here the CDR3 reads CASTPGLGRASAYEQYF. The CDR3 DNA sequence: TGTGCCAGCACCCCGGGACTGGGCAGGGCCTCGGCCTACGAGCAGTACTTC. The whole variable domain, filled in from reference TRBV28 and TRBJ2-7, reads DVKVTQSSRYLVKRTGEKVFLECVQDMDHENMFWYRQDPGLGLRLIYFSYDVKMKEKGDIPEGYSVSREKKERFSLILESASTNQTSMYLCASTPGLGRASAYEQYFGPGTRLTVT.

In this sample, this clonotype turned up many times. The V gene is TRBV20-1, the J gene TRBJ1-1, with D hard to call. Trimming removed 5 bases from V and 8 bases from J, with 15 bases in between. The CDR3 consists of 12 residues. Germline CDR1 DFQATT, CDR2 SNEGSKA (reference sequence). As DNA, the CDR3 is TGCAGTGCTTGCACCCAGAGGGCGGAAGCTTTCTTT. The encoded protein is CSACTQRAEAFF.

The V call is TRBV11-2, the J call TRBJ1-3, with no clear D. The CDR3 contains 12 residues. CDR1 and CDR2 from the germline V gene are SGHAT and FQNNGV. The V end was cut by 7 bases, the J end by 8 bases, with 12 bases between. CDR3 nucleotides: TGTGCCAGCACGGAGTTGCAGGACACCATATATTTT. This gives the protein CASTELQDTIYF.

V gene TRBV18 combines with J gene TRBJ2-7; 7 bases match TRBD1. V lost 0 bases to trimming and J lost 0 bases; unmatched junction nucleotides: 5. The CDR3 length is 16 residues. Germline lookup yields CDR1 KGHSH and CDR2 LQKENI. As DNA, the CDR3 is TGTGCCAGCTCACCACCGGGACAGTCAAGCTCCTACGAGCAGTACTTC. Encoded protein: CASSPPGQSSSYEQYF.

This clonotype was observed many times. This chain connects TRBV28 to TRBJ1-6, with TRBD1 matching 8 bases. J was trimmed by 8 bases and V by 6 bases; bases with no gene match: 6. The CDR3 sequence is 14 residues long. From germline, CDR1 is MDHEN and CDR2 SYDVKM. The CDR3 sequence: CASSTTGEDSPLHF. The CDR3 DNA is TGTGCCAGCAGCACGACAGGGGAGGATTCACCCCTCCACTTT. The full variable domain, with the rest looked up from reference TRBV28 and TRBJ1-6, is DVKVTQSSRYLVKRTGEKVFLECVQDMDHENMFWYRQDPGLGLRLIYFSYDVKMKEKGDIPEGYSVSREKKERFSLILESASTNQTSMYLCASSTTGEDSPLHFGNGTRLTVT.

The chain has TRBV5-1 and TRBJ1-1; D ambiguous. Germline assignment: CDR1 SGHRS and CDR2 YFSETQ. Between the trimmed V and J ends, which lost 1 base and 0 bases, there was a span of 10 bases. The CDR3 has 15 residues. CDR3 amino acids: CASSLMKGMNTEAFF. In nucleotides, the CDR3 is TGCGCCAGCAGCTTGATGAAAGGCATGAACACTGAAGCTTTCTTT. The full variable domain, rest sourced from reference TRBV5-1 and TRBJ1-1, is KAGVTQTPRYLIKTRGQQVTLSCSPISGHRSVSWYQQTPGQGLQFLFEYFSETQRNKGNFPGRFSGRQFSNSRSEMNVSTLELGDSALYLCASSLMKGMNTEAFFGQGTRLTVV.

This clonotype was detected ten times or more. This rearrangement joins TRBV5-1 to TRBJ1-1; D remains ambiguous. The V gene lost 0 bases and the J gene lost 4 bases, with 4 bases spanning the gap. The germline gives CDR1 SGHRS, CDR2 YFSETQ. The CDR3 extends over 12 amino acids. The CDR3 reads CASSLVGTEAFF. CDR3 DNA sequence: TGCGCCAGCAGCTTGGTGGGCACTGAAGCTTTCTTT.

This chain uses TRBV21-1 with TRBJ2-7; whether TRBD1, the table's D call, matches the DNA was not checked. TRBV21-1 has pseudogene status. The CDR3 length is 14 residues. CDR3 DNA: TGTGCCAGCAGCGCACAGGTCCTTGACTACGAGCAGTACTTC. Translating it yields CASSAQVLDYEQYF.

This clonotype was counted ten times or more. The V gene is TRBV3-1, the J gene TRBJ1-5; 10 nucleotides agree with TRBD1. Germline assignment: CDR1 LGHDT and CDR2 YNNKEL (reference sequence). J lost 5 bases, V lost 1 base, and 2 bases had no gene match. CDR3 length: 15 residues. DNA for the CDR3: TGTGCCAGCAGCCAAGGGGGACAGGGGTATCAGCCCCAGCATTTT. Translating it yields CASSQGGQGYQPQHF.

The rearrangement links TRBV20-1 to TRBJ1-6; D remains ambiguous. Germline V gene lookup returns CDR1 DFQATT and CDR2 SNEGSKA (reference sequence). CDR3 size: 11 residues. V shed 5 bases and J shed 14 bases, with 13 bases lying between them. CDR3 DNA sequence: TGCAGTGCTTTGACCCCACGGGCCCTCCACTTT. Its protein product is CSALTPRALHF.